The 23 T cell receptor beta chains given below trace back to one sample, sequenced in a study of neoadjuvant nivolumab and ipilimumab in lung cancer. Using immunoSEQ multiplex PCR, the repertoire was profiled, and TCRdb retains in-frame clones only, with some absent. This table holds about 3,900 clones, 60% to 80% found once. Sequenced material: peripheral blood, taken after neoadjuvant nivolumab, alone or with ipilimumab, at or shortly before surgery. These receptors were obtained from an adult with non-small cell lung cancer.

The chain combines TRBV19 with TRBJ2-1; tentatively, D is TRBD1 or TRBD2 (5 bases each). Trimming removed 3 bases at V and 4 bases at J, with 10 bases between. The germline V gene encodes CDR1 LNHDA and CDR2 SQIVND (reference sequence). The CDR3 is made up of 14 amino acids. For the CDR3, the DNA is TGTGCCAGTAGTATTTGGGACGATTACAATGAGCAGTTCTTC. Amino acid sequence: CASSIWDDYNEQFF.

This rearrangement joins TRBV7-2 to TRBJ1-1; D gene ambiguous. This CDR3 contains 13 residues. V gave up 3 bases and J gave up 0 bases, with 5 bases separating them. Germline V lookup: CDR1 SGHTA, CDR2 FQGNSA. CDR3 DNA: TGTGCCAGCAGCTTCAGCCTGAACACTGAAGCTTTCTTT. Its protein product is CASSFSLNTEAFF.

The V call is TRBV2, the J call TRBJ2-1; TRBD2 matches at 12 bases. Trimming took 5 bases from V and 7 from J; bases not matched to a gene: 6. This CDR3 contains 15 residues. Germline loops: CDR1 SNHLY, CDR2 FYNNEI. DNA for the CDR3: TGTGCCAGCAGTCCGACTAGCGGGAGATCAAATGAGCAGTTCTTC. Translation: CASSPTSGRSNEQFF.

This sequence joins TRBV28 and TRBJ2-7; D possibly corresponds to TRBD1 (6 bases). Trimming left V 4 bases short and J 4 bases short, with 14 bases between. This CDR3 region has 14 residues. The germline V gene has CDR1 MDHEN and CDR2 SYDVKM. The CDR3 loop reads CASSSGDNIYEQYF. Here the CDR3 DNA reads TGTGCCAGCAGTTCCGGGGACAACATATACGAGCAGTACTTC.

The chain has TRBV14 and TRBJ1-2, with D possibly being TRBD1 (5 bases). The CDR3 has 16 amino acids. CDR1 is SGHDN, CDR2 FVKESK, per germline. Trimming took off 1 base at V and 3 bases at J, with 15 bases between the two ends. The CDR3 here is CASSQGGPTAYYGYTF. The CDR3 region has the DNA TGTGCCAGCAGCCAAGGGGGACCGACAGCTTACTATGGCTACACCTTC.

The CDR3 DNA is TGTGCCAGCAGCCGACAGGGAGTAGCCGGGGAGCTGTTTTTT. This codes for CASSRQGVAGELFF. This sequence joins TRBV11-1 and TRBJ2-2; 7 positions agree with TRBD1. Unmatched junction bases numbered 6, after V lost 5 bases and J lost 6 bases. Germline V CDR1 and CDR2: SGHAT, FQDESV (reference sequence). CDR3 length equals 14 residues.

This sequence joins TRBV18 and TRBJ2-1, with TRBD2 identical over 11 bases. V gave up 6 bases and J gave up 4 bases; unmatched junction bases: 5. Germline V gene lookup returns CDR1 KGHSH and CDR2 LQKENI. This CDR3 has 15 residues. The CDR3 loop is CASSRGLAGYNEQFF. The CDR3 nucleotides are TGTGCCAGCTCCCGCGGACTAGCGGGTTACAATGAGCAGTTCTTC.

In this sample, this clone turned up a few times. The CDR3 nucleotides read TGCAGCGTGGACAGCCGGGGTGGCTACACCTTC. The encoded protein is CSVDSRGGYTF. The V call is TRBV29-1, the J call TRBJ1-2; D possibly corresponds to TRBD1 (6 bases). V was shortened by 6 bases and J by 7 bases, with 12 bases between the two germline ends. Germline loops: CDR1 SQVTM, CDR2 ANQGSEA. The CDR3 covers 11 residues.

The CDR3 DNA follows: TGCGCCAGCAGCCAAGATGCAGGGAGCTCCTACAATGAGCAGTTCTTC. Its protein product is CASSQDAGSSYNEQFF. This chain uses TRBV4-1 with TRBJ2-1, with D perhaps assigned TRBD1 or TRBD2 (5 bases each). Per the germline V gene, CDR1 is MGHRA and CDR2 is YSYEKL. With 0 bases removed from V and 0 bases from J, the gap between germline ends came to 9 bases. CDR3 length: 16 amino acids.

This clone was found once. The V gene is TRBV6-5, the J gene TRBJ2-2; D might be TRBD2 (5 bases). V was pared by 4 bases and J by 3 bases, with 15 bases between. The germline gives CDR1 MNHEY, CDR2 SVGAGI. The CDR3 is 16 amino acids. As DNA, the CDR3 is TGTGCCAGCAGTTCTCCGGACTCCTCCTACACCGGGGAGCTGTTTTTT. This translates into CASSSPDSSYTGELFF.

This chain joins TRBV29-1 and TRBJ2-5; TRBD2 agrees at 10 bases. The J call is uncertain, as TRBJ2-7 better fits the DNA end. Germline values: CDR1 SQVTM, CDR2 ANQGSEA. CDR3 size: 13 residues. The CDR3 region has the DNA TGCAGCGTTTTCCTCCTAGCGGGAGACGAGCAGTACTTC. This gives the protein CSVFLLAGDEQYF.

The V gene is TRBV7-2, the J gene TRBJ2-3, with TRBD2 identical over 9 bases. V lost 1 base and J lost 4; bases outside the gene matches: 6. Germline V gene sequence: CDR1 SGHTA, CDR2 FQGNSA. The CDR3 has 16 residues. The CDR3 here is CASSLGPSGRSDTQYF. Here the CDR3 DNA reads TGTGCCAGCAGCTTAGGTCCCAGCGGGAGGTCAGATACGCAGTATTTT.

J is TRBJ2-3 and V is TRBV5-1; TRBD1 matches at 7 bases. Germline V CDR1 and CDR2: SGHRS, YFSETQ. The trim removed 4 bases at V and 4 bases at J, leaving 9 bases unmatched. This CDR3 region has 15 residues. The CDR3 DNA is TGCGCCAGCAGCCCAAGACAGGGCTGGGCAGATACGCAGTATTTT. Encoded protein: CASSPRQGWADTQYF.

This clone came up a few times. The gene calls are TRBV7-9 and TRBJ1-1; D might be TRBD1 (6 bases). The germline gives CDR1 SEHNR, CDR2 FQNEAQ (reference sequence). V lost 5 bases and J lost 6, with 13 bases in between. The CDR3 is 13 amino acids. CDR3 sequence reads: CASSPDSRPEAFF. DNA for the CDR3: TGTGCCAGCAGCCCGGACAGCCGGCCTGAAGCTTTCTTT.

This chain connects TRBV29-1 to TRBJ1-1; D is possibly TRBD1 (5 bases). The CDR3 sequence is 14 residues long. Per germline, CDR1 SQVTM and CDR2 ANQGSEA. Trimming removed 4 bases from V and 11 bases from J, with 23 bases in between. Here the CDR3 DNA reads TGCAGCGTTGCTAAGGGGCCGTCGGGGGACCGCGCTTTCTTT. Protein: CSVAKGPSGDRAFF.

The CDR3 coding sequence is TGTGCCACCAGAGAGGGGGGGCAGCCCCAGCATTTT. This encodes CATREGGQPQHF. V gene TRBV6-6 combines with J gene TRBJ1-5; D is perhaps TRBD1 (6 bases). Per germline, CDR1 MNHNY and CDR2 SVGAGI (reference sequence). The CDR3 has 12 amino acids. The V end was cut by 10 bases, the J end by 7 bases, with 14 bases between.

The CDR3 sequence: CASSKGRSNTDTQYF. The CDR3 bases are TGTGCCAGCAGCAAAGGTCGGTCAAACACAGATACGCAGTATTTT. The rearrangement joins TRBV21-1 to TRBJ2-3; the D call in the table, TRBD2, was not verified against the DNA. TRBV21-1 is flagged as a pseudogene. The CDR3 spans 15 residues.

V is TRBV7-6 and J is TRBJ2-5; D gene unclear. The germline V gene encodes CDR1 SGHVS and CDR2 FNYEAQ. The germline V and J ends were trimmed by 1 base and 4 bases, with 16 bases remaining between them. This CDR3 has 16 residues. CDR3 nucleotides: TGTGCCAGCAGCTTAGAGGAAGGAGCCCTGGGAGAGACCCAGTACTTC. This gives the protein CASSLEEGALGETQYF.

A few counts support this clone. Written as DNA, the CDR3 is TGTGCCTGGAGACAGGAATACGAGCAGTACTTC. Protein product: CAWRQEYEQYF. The chain combines TRBV30 with TRBJ2-7; D might be TRBD1 (5 bases). The CDR3 extends over 11 amino acids. V lost 3 bases to trimming and J lost 4 bases, with 7 bases between them. Germline CDR1 is GTSNPN and CDR2 is SVGIG (reference sequence).

This chain joins TRBV6-5 and TRBJ1-1, with D possibly TRBD1 on 5 matching bases. Trimming cost V 0 bases and J 4 bases, with 15 bases left between them. Per the germline V gene, CDR1 is MNHEY and CDR2 is SVGAGI. The CDR3 totals 16 residues. In nucleotides, the CDR3 is TGTGCCAGCAGTTACTCGGAAGGGGCGGGGAGCACTGAAGCTTTCTTT. Its translation: CASSYSEGAGSTEAFF.

The chain carries TRBV11-2 and TRBJ2-7; possible D gene TRBD2, 5 bases. The CDR3 sequence is 14 residues long. The V gene lost 3 bases and the J gene lost 2 bases, with 11 bases spanning the gap. CDR1 and CDR2 from the germline V gene are SGHAT and FQNNGV. CDR3 loop: CASSFRTGTYEQYF. The CDR3 region has the DNA TGTGCCAGCAGCTTCCGGACGGGGACCTACGAGCAGTACTTC.

The chain combines TRBV7-9 with TRBJ1-1, with no clear D. Trimming took 1 base from V and 8 from J, leaving 11 bases between them. The CDR3 length is 13 residues. Germline V lookup: CDR1 SEHNR, CDR2 FQNEAQ (reference sequence). This CDR3 is CASSLEVTAEAFF. The CDR3 coding sequence is TGTGCCAGCAGCTTAGAAGTGACCGCGGAAGCTTTCTTT.

The chain recombines TRBV9 with TRBJ2-2; D is unclear. This CDR3 comprises 16 residues. Germline CDR1 SGDLS, CDR2 YYNGEE. The V end lost 0 bases, the J end lost 5 bases, and 14 bases lay between the germline ends. The DNA for the CDR3 is TGTGCCAGCAGCGTAGCTAGGAGTCAGCCAACCGGGGAGCTGTTTTTT. Translated: CASSVARSQPTGELFF. Using reference TRBV9 and TRBJ2-2 for the parts outside the CDR3, the full variable domain is DSGVTQTPKHLITATGQRVTLRCSPRSGDLSVYWYQQSLDQGLQFLIQYYNGEERAKGNILERFSAQQFPDLHSELNLSSLELGDSALYFCASSVARSQPTGELFFGEGSRLTVL.